The rows below give T cell receptor beta chains drawn from one sample of a study of siplizumab effects on memory and regulatory T cells. The data were produced by immunoSEQ multiplex PCR, yet TCRdb's version contains in-frame clones alone and is incomplete. Of some 100,000 clones in the sample, 94% were seen once. The sequenced sample consisted of Tregs sorted from blood. The receptors shown here come from a human donor in good health. Each CDR3 is given with its conserved first and last residue. Each record gives: J gene, V gene, D gene, clone size, CDR3 protein, CDR3 DNA. The D gene is left open where the match is weak. Size values are once, few and many counts, or a class for expanded clones, and some rows have none.

TRBJ1-2 | TRBV27 | NA | once | CASMPIMYRTYNYGYTF | TGTGCCAGCATGCCAATTATGTACAGGACCTATAACTATGGCTACACCTTC
TRBJ2-3 | TRBV7-9 | NA | NA | CASSSPGLPKVLPPDTQYF | TGTGCCAGCAGCAGCCCGGGACTCCCCAAGGTTTTACCTCCAGATACGCAGTATTTT
TRBJ1-2 | TRBV29-1 | NA | NA | CSVLGVGGYTF | TGCAGCGTCTTAGGGGTAGGTGGCTACACCTTC
TRBJ1-5 | TRBV2 | NA | NA | CASRKGGGQPQHF | TGTGCCAGCAGAAAGGGGGGTGGCCAGCCCCAGCATTTT
TRBJ2-1 | TRBV21-1 | NA | NA | CASSKKVSRGNEQFF | TGTGCCAGCAGCAAAAAAGTGAGTCGGGGGAATGAGCAGTTCTTC
TRBJ2-5 | TRBV6-1 | NA | NA | CATLSPLETQYF | TGTGCCACCCTCTCCCCCCTAGAGACCCAGTACTTC
TRBJ1-1 | TRBV5-1 | NA | NA | CASSLARQPIRKRNMNTEAFF | TGCGCCAGCAGCTTGGCTAGACAGCCGATCCGAAAAAGGAATATGAACACTGAAGCTTTCTTT
TRBJ2-3 | TRBV11-3 | NA | NA | CASSLDPIADTQYF | TGTGCCAGCAGCTTAGATCCGATTGCAGATACGCAGTATTTT
TRBJ2-5 | TRBV7-2 | NA | NA | CASSYTETQYF | TGTGCCAGCAGCTATACGGAAACCCAGTACTTC
TRBJ2-5 | TRBV19 | NA | NA | CASSIWRETQYF | TGTGCCAGTAGTATTTGGAGAGAGACCCAGTACTTC
TRBJ2-3 | TRBV29-1 | TRBD2 | NA | CSVRPLTSGTSTDTQYF | TGCAGCGTCCGCCCCCTCACTAGCGGAACTAGCACAGATACGCAGTATTTT
TRBJ2-5 | TRBV7-2 | NA | NA | CASSLRARGVAQETQYF | TGTGCCAGCAGCCTGCGAGCTAGGGGGGTCGCACAAGAGACCCAGTACTTC
TRBJ2-3 | TRBV6-4 | TRBD2 | NA | CASSPGLETDTQYF | TGTGCCAGCAGTCCGGGACTAGAGACAGATACGCAGTATTTT
TRBJ1-5 | TRBV2 | NA | few | CASSAHSSNQPQHF | TGTGCCAGCAGTGCTCACTCAAGCAATCAGCCCCAGCATTTT
TRBJ1-1 | TRBV29-1 | TRBD1 | NA | CSVAGQGLRTEAFF | TGCAGCGTTGCGGGACAGGGGTTGAGAACTGAAGCTTTCTTT
TRBJ1-1 | TRBV18 | TRBD1 | NA | CASSPTGPEAFF | TGTGCCAGCTCACCGACAGGGCCCGAAGCTTTCTTT
TRBJ2-2 | TRBV7-3 | NA | NA | CASSLADFTGELFF | TGTGCCAGCAGCTTAGCCGACTTTACCGGGGAGCTGTTTTTT
TRBJ1-4 | TRBV18 | TRBD1 | NA | CASSLLSTDRGGEKLFF | TGTGCCAGCTCACTCCTCTCAACGGACAGGGGAGGAGAAAAACTGTTTTTT
TRBJ1-2 | TRBV11-1 | NA | NA | CASSPVAFRGYGYTF | TGTGCCAGCAGCCCGGTAGCGTTCCGGGGGTATGGCTACACCTTC
TRBJ1-6 | TRBV28 | NA | NA | CASSLFPRRVNSPLHF | TGTGCCAGCAGTTTATTCCCGAGGAGGGTTAATTCACCCCTCCACTTT
TRBJ2-7 | TRBV6-5 | NA | NA | CASRREGFNEQYF | TGTGCCAGCAGAAGGGAAGGGTTCAACGAGCAGTACTTC
TRBJ2-7 | TRBV4-2 | TRBD2 | NA | CASSQEGSGRHEQYF | TGTGCCAGCAGCCAAGAGGGTAGCGGGAGACACGAGCAGTACTTC
TRBJ1-5 | TRBV29-1 | NA | few | CSAVLGGNQPQHF | TGCAGCGCCGTCTTGGGGGGCAATCAGCCCCAGCATTTT
TRBJ1-1 | TRBV7-9 | NA | NA | CASSFQANTEAFF | TGTGCCAGCAGCTTCCAGGCGAACACTGAAGCTTTCTTT